This entry features one T cell receptor beta chain sequence. The data originate from a study of naive and memory T cell subsets. Sequential positive selection took CD4 T cells first, then CD8 T cells. The CDR3 loop spans 14 amino acids. Trimming stripped 3 bases from V and 7 bases from J, with 13 bases between. Two oligonucleotides, mixed equimolar, formed the beta constant-region primer covering TRBC1 and TRBC2. An oligonucleotide with the SP2 primer and a 12-nucleotide UMI was ligated to the cDNA 3' end. TCRdb re-derived calls from the UMI-ligation and nested PCR reads in MiXCR, one entry per CDR3 protein. The table has roughly 140,000 distinct CDR3 sequences, about a sixth seen once.

The material sequenced was naive CD4+ T cells from blood. The rearrangement uses TRBV12-3 or TRBV12-4 and TRBJ1-5; possible D gene TRBD1, 5 bases. The clonotype was recovered from a human donor in good health. CDR3 bases: TGTGCCAGCAGTTTTTCGGGGGATCTACAGCCCCAGCATTTT. This codes for CASSFSGDLQPQHF.